This T cell receptor (beta chain) was obtained from a study of cytomegalovirus exposure and HLA in healthy donors. Primers: 60 Vbeta forward and 13 Jbeta reverse. Measured with immunoSEQ multiplex PCR; TCRdb has only the in-frame clones, and not every one. The sample yields some 180,000 clones, 75% seen once. CDR1 and CDR2 from the germline V gene are LNHDA and SQIVND (reference sequence). Trimming took 4 bases from V and 9 from J, leaving 15 bases between them. The CDR3 loop spans 13 amino acids. This rearrangement joins TRBV19 to TRBJ1-2; possible D gene TRBD1, 6 bases. The clonotype was recovered from a male donor in good health and CMV-seronegative. The specimen sequenced was PBMCs. CDR3 nucleotides: TGTGCCAGTAGTAGGACAGATGCTTTTAGCTACACCTTC. It specifies CASSRTDAFSYTF.